Sequencing of this TCR beta chain was carried out in a study of shared clonotypes between healthy human individuals. The ends were cut back, 5 bases at V and 3 bases at J, with 20 bases in the middle. Germline V gene sequence: CDR1 MNHEY, CDR2 SMNVEV (reference sequence). The CDR3 consists of 17 residues. Genomic DNA per cell subset filled all wells of several immunoSEQ plates. The data were produced by immunoSEQ multiplex PCR, yet TCRdb's version contains in-frame clones alone and is incomplete. The sample holds under 1,900,000 clones, 98% seen once. The sample taken for sequencing was naive CD4+ T cells sorted from blood. Stated subset: CD45RA+ positively selected. The sequence derives from a man younger than 40 in good health. The chain links TRBV27 to TRBJ1-5, with D perhaps matching TRBD1 (6 bases). CDR3 residues: CASSPSGGGWDNQPQHF. The CDR3 nucleotides are TGTGCCAGCAGTCCGAGTGGGGGCGGGTGGGACAATCAGCCCCAGCATTTT.